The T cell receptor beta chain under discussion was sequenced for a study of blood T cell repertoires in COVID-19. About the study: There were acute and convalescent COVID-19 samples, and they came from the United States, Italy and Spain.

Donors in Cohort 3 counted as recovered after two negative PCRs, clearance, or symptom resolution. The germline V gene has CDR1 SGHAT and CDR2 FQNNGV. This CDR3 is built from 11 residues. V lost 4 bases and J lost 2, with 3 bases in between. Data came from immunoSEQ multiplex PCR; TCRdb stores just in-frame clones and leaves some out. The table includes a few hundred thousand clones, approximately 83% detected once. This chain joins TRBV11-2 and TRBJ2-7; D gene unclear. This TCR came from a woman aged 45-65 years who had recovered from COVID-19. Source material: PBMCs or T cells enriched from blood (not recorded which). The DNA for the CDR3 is TGTGCCAGCAGCTCCACCTACGAGCAGTACTTC. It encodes CASSSTYEQYF.